This T cell receptor beta chain derives from a study of T cells in Graves' hyperthyroidism and ophthalmopathy. Researchers amplified the TCR beta CDR3 regions from RNA transcripts. HTBI primers were used for first-round RT-PCR of the TCR CDR3. MiXCR was run by TCRdb on the multiplex PCR reads, yielding one entry per CDR3 protein. The sample contains approximately 400,000 distinct CDR3 sequences, around 15% of which appear only once. The germline gives CDR1 KGHDR, CDR2 SFDVKD. The germline V and J ends were trimmed by 3 bases and 3 bases, with 13 bases remaining between them. This CDR3 has 16 residues.

V usage is TRBV24-1 and J usage is TRBJ2-2, with D maybe TRBD1 (5 bases). The origin of this receptor is a man in his fifties or sixties with Graves' ophthalmopathy. Sequencing was performed on blood. The CDR3 spells CATSDATLGDTGELFF. In DNA, the CDR3 is TGTGCCACCAGTGATGCCACCCTAGGGGACACCGGGGAGCTGTTTTTT.